Following are 14 T cell receptor beta chains from one sample sequenced in a study of control samples from healthy donors and cancer patients. Assay: immunoSEQ multiplex PCR; the TCRdb copy retains only in-frame clones and omits some. The sample consists of some 70,000 clones, 84% of them appearing once. Sequenced: PBMCs. These receptors came from a woman aged 45-60 years with lung cancer.

The chain is built from TRBV6-6 and TRBJ1-4, with D perhaps matching TRBD1 (5 bases). The CDR3 extends over 15 amino acids. Germline lookup yields CDR1 MNHNY and CDR2 SVGAGI (reference sequence). V lost 3 bases and J lost 7, with 15 bases in between. The CDR3, as DNA: TGTGCCAGCAGTTATTCGGGGCAGGGTTCTGAAAAACTGTTTTTT. Translating it yields CASSYSGQGSEKLFF.

This chain connects TRBV29-1 to TRBJ2-1; TRBD2 aligns across 8 bases. Germline CDR1 and CDR2: SQVTM and ANQGSEA. CDR3 length: 14 amino acids. Unmatched junction bases numbered 7, after V lost 6 bases and J lost 3 bases. The CDR3 loop reads CSVGSGGGYNEQFF. Written as DNA, the CDR3 is TGCAGCGTGGGAAGCGGGGGAGGCTACAATGAGCAGTTCTTC.

This chain joins TRBV9 and TRBJ1-2; D possibly corresponds to TRBD1 (5 bases). The CDR3 sequence is 14 residues long. The germline V gene encodes CDR1 SGDLS and CDR2 YYNGEE. Trimming cost V 0 bases and J 10 bases, with 16 bases left between them. For the CDR3, the DNA is TGTGCCAGCAGCGTAGCCGACAGTTTTTTTGACTACACCTTC. This encodes CASSVADSFFDYTF. Drawing the rest from reference TRBV9 and TRBJ1-2, the complete variable domain is DSGVTQTPKHLITATGQRVTLRCSPRSGDLSVYWYQQSLDQGLQFLIQYYNGEERAKGNILERFSAQQFPDLHSELNLSSLELGDSALYFCASSVADSFFDYTFGSGTRLTVV.

This chain uses TRBV6-2 or TRBV6-3 with TRBJ1-1; tentative D call: TRBD1 (5 bases). V lost 0 bases and J lost 6, with 8 bases in between. This CDR3 has 13 amino acids. CDR1 is MNHEY and CDR2 is SVGEGT in the germline V gene. The CDR3 region is CASSYSAGPEAFF. CDR3 coding DNA: TGTGCCAGCAGTTACTCCGCGGGACCTGAAGCTTTCTTT.

This rearrangement joins TRBV9 to TRBJ2-1, with 8 bases fitting TRBD2. Unmatched junction bases numbered 14, after V lost 3 bases and J lost 6 bases. CDR1 SGDLS and CDR2 YYNGEE come from the germline V gene. The CDR3 loop spans 17 amino acids. DNA for the CDR3: TGTGCCAGCAGCGCACCCGGGACGGGGGGGCCTGTCAATGAGCAGTTCTTC. It codes for CASSAPGTGGPVNEQFF.

In this sample, this clone turned up once. The chain is built from TRBV28 and TRBJ2-7; D unclear. V was cut by 5 bases and J by 4 bases, with 12 bases left in between. There are 13 residues in the CDR3. Germline assignment: CDR1 MDHEN and CDR2 SYDVKM. The CDR3: CASSTYDGYEQYF. DNA of the CDR3: TGTGCCAGCAGTACCTACGACGGTTACGAGCAGTACTTC.

This chain connects TRBV9 to TRBJ1-2; no firm D call. Germline V gene sequence: CDR1 SGDLS, CDR2 YYNGEE. Trimming shortened V by 4 bases and J by 1 base, and 11 bases separated the two germline ends. The CDR3 covers 14 residues. The CDR3 sequence is CASSRAMGNYGYTF. The CDR3 DNA is TGTGCCAGCAGCCGTGCTATGGGTAACTATGGCTACACCTTC.

This clone was observed once. The chain is built from TRBV14 and TRBJ2-5; D possibly corresponds to TRBD1 (7 bases). Germline loops: CDR1 SGHDN, CDR2 FVKESK. Between the trimmed V and J ends, which lost 3 bases and 4 bases, there was a span of 21 bases. CDR3 length equals 17 residues. In nucleotides, the CDR3 is TGTGCCAGCAGCCACCGAAACTTTCAGGGGGGAGGAGAGACCCAGTACTTC. Translation: CASSHRNFQGGGETQYF.

CDR3: CASSIDRQLPGNTIYF. CDR3 DNA: TGTGCCAGTAGTATAGATCGTCAGTTGCCTGGAAACACCATATATTTT. V is TRBV19 and J is TRBJ1-3; D gene ambiguous. The CDR3 runs 16 residues. The germline V gene encodes CDR1 LNHDA and CDR2 SQIVND (reference sequence). The V end was cut by 0 bases, the J end by 2 bases, with 11 bases between.

V is TRBV5-1 and J is TRBJ1-1, with TRBD1 matching 10 bases. The CDR3 runs 14 residues. With 5 bases clipped from V and 1 base from J, the junction kept 2 bases outside the gene matches. Germline V gene lookup returns CDR1 SGHRS and CDR2 YFSETQ. CDR3 sequence: CASSWTGGNTEAFF. CDR3 nucleotides: TGCGCCAGCAGTTGGACAGGGGGGAACACTGAAGCTTTCTTT.

This chain's CDR3 is CASSLPGLMGTGELFF. The CDR3 DNA reads TGTGCCAGCAGCTTACCAGGGCTTATGGGAACCGGGGAGCTGTTTTTT. This chain links TRBV7-3 with TRBJ2-2, with a possible D match to TRBD1 (5 bases). The germline gives CDR1 SGHTA, CDR2 FQGTGA. Trimming removed 2 bases from V and 5 bases from J, with 15 bases in between. CDR3 length: 16 residues. The whole variable domain, remainder taken from reference TRBV7-3 and TRBJ2-2, is GAGVSQTPSNKVTEKGKYVELRCDPISGHTALYWYRQSLGQGPEFLIYFQGTGAADDSGLPNDRFFAVRPEGSVSTLKIQRTERGDSAVYLCASSLPGLMGTGELFFGEGSRLTVL.

V usage is TRBV11-2 and J usage is TRBJ2-3; D perhaps matches TRBD2 (6 bases). Trimming pared 5 bases from V and 4 bases from J, leaving 13 bases between. The germline V gene has CDR1 SGHAT and CDR2 FQNNGV. This CDR3 region has 14 residues. The CDR3 region has the DNA TGTGCCAGCAGCCCGGACCCGGGGGCAGATACGCAGTATTTT. Translating it yields CASSPDPGADTQYF. Supplemented by reference TRBV11-2 and TRBJ2-3, the full variable domain reads EAGVAQSPRYKIIEKRQSVAFWCNPISGHATLYWYQQILGQGPKLLIQFQNNGVVDDSQLPKDRFSAERLKGVDSTLKIQPAKLEDSAVYLCASSPDPGADTQYFGPGTRLTVL.

V is TRBV3-1 (or the pseudogene TRBV3-2) and J is TRBJ2-7, with D perhaps TRBD1 (6 bases). The CDR3 extends over 16 amino acids. Trimming removed 1 base from V and 7 bases from J, with 20 bases in between. Germline CDR1 and CDR2: LGHDT and YNNKEL (reference sequence). Here the CDR3 DNA reads TGTGCCAGCAGCCAAGTGGGGGCCTATTCCCCGGGGGAGCAGTACTTC. This translates into CASSQVGAYSPGEQYF.

The chain employs TRBV3-1 (or the pseudogene TRBV3-2) and TRBJ2-5; D might be TRBD2 (5 bases). This CDR3 has 15 amino acids. Between the trimmed V and J ends, which lost 0 bases and 5 bases, there was a span of 13 bases. Per germline, CDR1 LGHDT and CDR2 YNNKEL (reference sequence). The CDR3 sequence: CASSQDRASSETQYF. In DNA form, the CDR3 reads TGTGCCAGCAGCCAAGATAGGGCTAGCTCTGAGACCCAGTACTTC.